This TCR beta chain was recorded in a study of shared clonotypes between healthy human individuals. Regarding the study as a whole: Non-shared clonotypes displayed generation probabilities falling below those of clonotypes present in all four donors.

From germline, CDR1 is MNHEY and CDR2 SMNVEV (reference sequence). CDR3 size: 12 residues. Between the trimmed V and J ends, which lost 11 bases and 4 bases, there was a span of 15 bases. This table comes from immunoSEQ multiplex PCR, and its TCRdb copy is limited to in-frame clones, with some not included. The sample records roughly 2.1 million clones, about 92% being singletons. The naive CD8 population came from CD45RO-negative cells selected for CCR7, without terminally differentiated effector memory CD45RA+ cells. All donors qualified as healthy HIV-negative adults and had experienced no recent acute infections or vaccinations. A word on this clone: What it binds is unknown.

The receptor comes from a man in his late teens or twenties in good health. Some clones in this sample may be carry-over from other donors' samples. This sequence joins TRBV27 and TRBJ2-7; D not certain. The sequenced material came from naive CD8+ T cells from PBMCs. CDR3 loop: CASPFTRYEQYF. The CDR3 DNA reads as TGTGCCTCGCCCTTTACGAGATACGAGCAGTACTTC.